The 18 T cell receptor beta chains presented below share a single source sample, sequenced in a study of Ad26.COV2.S vaccination and SARS-CoV-2 variants. Data came from immunoSEQ multiplex PCR; TCRdb stores just in-frame clones and leaves some out. The data show 300,000 to 350,000 clones, 75% to 90% seen once. Sample treatment: roughly 18 received Ad26.COV2.S at low or high dose, single or two shots; about 5 received placebo; per-sample allocation not given. Sampling occurred on day 63 after the first vaccine or placebo injection. Sequenced here: peripheral blood, sampled in a trial of Ad26.COV2.S vaccine versus placebo. All receptors derive from a person between 18 and 59 years old who received the Ad26.COV2.S COVID-19 vaccine or a placebo.

The rearrangement links TRBV4-3 to TRBJ2-7; maybe TRBD1 (5 bases). Germline CDR1 LGHNA, CDR2 YSLEER. CDR3 size: 14 residues. V was trimmed by 3 bases and J by 0 bases, leaving 9 bases between them. CDR3 DNA sequence: TGCGCCAGCAGCCAGCAGGGAAGCTCCTACGAGCAGTACTTC. Translated, it gives CASSQQGSSYEQYF.

The chain links TRBV10-1 to TRBJ2-7; D unresolved. The CDR3 runs to 13 residues. CDR1 and CDR2 from the germline V gene are WNHNN and SYGVQD (reference sequence). V was shortened by 5 bases and J by 0 bases, with 8 bases between the two germline ends. The CDR3: CASSPQYSYEQYF. The CDR3 DNA follows: TGCGCCAGCAGTCCCCAGTACTCCTACGAGCAGTACTTC.

This clone was observed at least ten times. The CDR3 sequence: CASSIDGAGGGEQFF. In DNA, the CDR3 is TGTGCCAGTAGTATAGATGGGGCCGGTGGGGGTGAGCAGTTCTTC. The chain has TRBV19 and TRBJ2-1; tentatively, D is TRBD1 or TRBD2 (5 bases each). Germline CDR1 reads LNHDA; CDR2 reads SQIVND (reference sequence). The CDR3 is made up of 15 amino acids. Trimming left V 0 bases short and J 9 bases short, with 15 bases between.

J is TRBJ2-1 and V is TRBV23-1; D is possibly TRBD1 or TRBD2 (6 bases each). TRBV23-1 qualifies as an ORF whose function is uncertain. The CDR3 has 13 residues. V lost 9 bases, J lost 4 bases, and 13 bases lay in between. The CDR3 nucleotides read TGCGCCAGAGGGGGGAGGCCGTACAATGAGCAGTTCTTC. It specifies CARGGRPYNEQFF.

There are a few counts of this clone. The chain recombines TRBV7-8 with TRBJ1-6; D gene uncertain. This CDR3 comprises 14 residues. Deletions cut 6 bases from V and 5 bases from J, with 11 bases between. CDR1 and CDR2 (germline): SGHVS, FQNEAQ. This chain's CDR3 is CASRLDGNNSPLHF. The DNA for the CDR3 is TGTGCCAGCAGGTTGGACGGAAATAATTCACCCCTCCACTTT.

The CDR3 loop reads CASSQGGWPNNSPLHF. The DNA of the CDR3 is TGTGCCAGCAGCCAAGGTGGCTGGCCCAATAATTCACCCCTCCACTTT. The chain carries TRBV3-1 (or the pseudogene TRBV3-2) and TRBJ1-6, with unresolved D. The germline V gene has CDR1 LGHDT and CDR2 YNNKEL (reference sequence). The CDR3 extends over 16 amino acids. V was shortened by 1 base and J by 5 bases, with 12 bases between the two germline ends.

The chain joins TRBV24-1 to TRBJ1-2; no reliable D call. Germline V gene data show CDR1 as KGHDR and CDR2 as SFDVKD. V lost 1 base, J lost 2 bases, and 7 bases lay in between. CDR3 length equals 14 residues. CDR3 sequence: CATSDLSENYGYTF. As DNA, the CDR3 is TGTGCCACCAGTGATTTATCAGAGAACTATGGCTACACCTTC.

In its sample, this clone was seen once. This chain joins TRBV27 and TRBJ1-5; 11 nucleotides align to TRBD1. The CDR3 consists of 16 residues. V gave up 2 bases and J gave up 6 bases; unmatched junction bases: 6. Germline V gives CDR1 MNHEY, CDR2 SMNVEV (reference sequence). CDR3 in amino acids: CASSLTGTGGRQPQHF. CDR3 bases: TGTGCCAGCAGTTTAACAGGGACAGGGGGTCGTCAGCCCCAGCATTTT.

The chain combines TRBV5-6 with TRBJ1-1; D uncertain. Trimming removed 4 bases from V and 3 bases from J, with 13 bases in between. This CDR3 contains 14 residues. The V gene's germline CDR1 is SGHDT and CDR2 YYEEEE. Here the CDR3 DNA reads TGTGCCAGCAGCCCCGGTAGTGCCGACACTGAAGCTTTCTTT. Amino acids: CASSPGSADTEAFF.

The chain joins TRBV18 to TRBJ1-2, with D uncertain. The germline V gene has CDR1 KGHSH and CDR2 LQKENI. The length of the CDR3 is 14 residues. V was shortened by 3 bases and J by 2 bases, with 10 bases between the two germline ends. CDR3 region: CASSPSPENYGYTF. In DNA form, the CDR3 reads TGTGCCAGCTCACCGAGTCCAGAAAACTATGGCTACACCTTC.

V is TRBV24-1 and J is TRBJ2-5, with D possibly matching TRBD1 (6 bases). Trimming removed 3 bases at V and 1 base at J, with 14 bases between. Germline loops: CDR1 KGHDR, CDR2 SFDVKD. The CDR3 length is 16 residues. CDR3 in amino acids: CATSDPNRAGQETQYF. As DNA, the CDR3 is TGTGCCACCAGTGATCCGAACAGGGCAGGCCAAGAGACCCAGTACTTC.

This clone was detected once. CDR3 nucleotides: TGTGCCAGTAGTATAGGACAGGAAATTAATTCACCCCTCCACTTT. Translated: CASSIGQEINSPLHF. V usage is TRBV19 and J usage is TRBJ1-6; perhaps TRBD1 as D (6 bases). CDR1 is LNHDA and CDR2 is SQIVND in the germline V gene (reference sequence). V lost 1 base and J 6 bases, leaving 10 bases between the germline ends. The CDR3 spans 15 residues.

V usage is TRBV28 and J usage is TRBJ1-1, with 9 bases identical to TRBD1. This CDR3 has 15 amino acids. Germline V gene data show CDR1 as MDHEN and CDR2 as SYDVKM. Trimming took 5 bases from V and 4 from J; bases not matched to a gene: 8. CDR3 bases: TGTGCCAGCAGTCCCCCGGGACAGGGACCCACTGAAGCTTTCTTT. Translated, it gives CASSPPGQGPTEAFF. The complete variable domain, with remaining parts taken from reference TRBV28 and TRBJ1-1, reads DVKVTQSSRYLVKRTGEKVFLECVQDMDHENMFWYRQDPGLGLRLIYFSYDVKMKEKGDIPEGYSVSREKKERFSLILESASTNQTSMYLCASSPPGQGPTEAFFGQGTRLTVV.

This sequence joins TRBV4-3 and TRBJ1-4; D may be TRBD1 (5 bases). Germline V gene lookup returns CDR1 LGHNA and CDR2 YSLEER. CDR3 size: 19 residues. Trimming took 0 bases from V and 0 from J, leaving 17 bases between them. The CDR3 DNA reads TGCGCCAGCAGCCAAGATCTTGGGGCCGACGTTACAACTAATGAAAAACTGTTTTTT. Encoded protein: CASSQDLGADVTTNEKLFF.

The V gene is TRBV7-9, the J gene TRBJ2-1; possible D gene TRBD2, 6 bases. Germline V CDR1 and CDR2: SEHNR, FQNEAQ (reference sequence). V was trimmed by 2 bases and J by 4 bases, leaving 12 bases between them. The CDR3 runs 15 residues. The CDR3 DNA follows: TGTGCCAGCAGCTTAAGGCTAGCGACTTACAATGAGCAGTTCTTC. Translated: CASSLRLATYNEQFF.

V and J are TRBV14 and TRBJ1-3; D unresolved. Germline CDR1 and CDR2: SGHDN and FVKESK. V was shortened by 0 bases and J by 0 bases, with 6 bases between the two germline ends. The CDR3 has 15 amino acids. This CDR3 is CASSQDRGSGNTIYF. The CDR3 nucleotides are TGTGCCAGCAGCCAAGACCGGGGCTCTGGAAACACCATATATTTT.

The CDR3: CASSEGLAAYNEQFF. Here the CDR3 DNA reads TGTGCCAGCAGTGAAGGACTAGCGGCCTACAATGAGCAGTTCTTC. The chain employs TRBV2 and TRBJ2-1; 9 bases agree with TRBD2. The CDR3 loop spans 15 amino acids. The germline CDR1 and CDR2 sequences are SNHLY and FYNNEI. V lost 1 base to trimming and J lost 2 bases; unmatched junction nucleotides: 0.

V is TRBV6-2 or TRBV6-3 and J is TRBJ2-3, with TRBD2 matching over 12 bases. Germline assignment: CDR1 MNHEY and CDR2 SVGEGT. The CDR3 covers 15 residues. V was pared by 7 bases and J by 4 bases, with 6 bases of the junction left unmatched. DNA for the CDR3: TGTGCCAGCAACCCTAGCGGGGGGGCAGCAGATACGCAGTATTTT. Translated, it gives CASNPSGGAADTQYF.